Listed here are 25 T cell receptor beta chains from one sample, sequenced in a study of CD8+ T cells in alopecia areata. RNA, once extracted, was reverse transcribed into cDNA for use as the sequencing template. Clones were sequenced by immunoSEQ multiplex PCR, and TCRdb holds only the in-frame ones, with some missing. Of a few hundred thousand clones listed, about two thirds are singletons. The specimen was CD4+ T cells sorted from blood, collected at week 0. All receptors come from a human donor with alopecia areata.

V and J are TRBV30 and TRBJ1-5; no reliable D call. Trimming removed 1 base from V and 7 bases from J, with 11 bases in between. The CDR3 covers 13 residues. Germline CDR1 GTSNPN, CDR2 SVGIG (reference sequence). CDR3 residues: CAWSERVRQPQHF. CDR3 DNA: TGTGCCTGGAGTGAAAGGGTGAGACAGCCCCAGCATTTT.

The CDR3 reads CASSDPGTGEETQYF. Here the CDR3 DNA reads TGTGCCAGCAGTGACCCCGGGACAGGGGAAGAGACCCAGTACTTC. The chain has TRBV25-1 and TRBJ2-5; TRBD1 matches 10 bases. The length of the CDR3 is 15 residues. V trimming: 3 bases; J trimming: 3 bases; junction bases outside the gene matches: 4. Germline loops: CDR1 MGHDK, CDR2 SYGVNS.

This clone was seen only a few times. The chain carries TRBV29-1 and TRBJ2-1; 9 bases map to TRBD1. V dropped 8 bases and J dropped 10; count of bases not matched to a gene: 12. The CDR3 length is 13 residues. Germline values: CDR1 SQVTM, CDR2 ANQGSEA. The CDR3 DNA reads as TGCAGCTCGGCCGGGACAGGGCTAGGGGAGCAGTTCTTC. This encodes CSSAGTGLGEQFF.

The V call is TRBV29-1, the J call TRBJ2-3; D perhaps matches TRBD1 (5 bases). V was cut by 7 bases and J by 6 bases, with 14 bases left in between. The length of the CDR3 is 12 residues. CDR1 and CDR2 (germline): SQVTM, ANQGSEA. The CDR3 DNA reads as TGCAGCGCGGACATCTCTGGGGATACGCAGTATTTT. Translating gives CSADISGDTQYF.

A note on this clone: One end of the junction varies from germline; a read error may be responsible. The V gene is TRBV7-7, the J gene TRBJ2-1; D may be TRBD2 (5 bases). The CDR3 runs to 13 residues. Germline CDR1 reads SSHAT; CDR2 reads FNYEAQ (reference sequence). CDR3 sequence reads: CASSRGGGGEQFF. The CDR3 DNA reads TGTGCTAGCAGCCGCGGTGGCGGAGGTGAGCAGTTCTTC.

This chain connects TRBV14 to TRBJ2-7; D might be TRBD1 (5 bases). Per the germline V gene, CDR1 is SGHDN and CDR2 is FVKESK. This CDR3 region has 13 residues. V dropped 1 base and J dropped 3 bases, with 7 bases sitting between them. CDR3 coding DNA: TGTGCCAGCAGCCAAGCACAGGTCTACGAGCAGTACTTC. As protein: CASSQAQVYEQYF.

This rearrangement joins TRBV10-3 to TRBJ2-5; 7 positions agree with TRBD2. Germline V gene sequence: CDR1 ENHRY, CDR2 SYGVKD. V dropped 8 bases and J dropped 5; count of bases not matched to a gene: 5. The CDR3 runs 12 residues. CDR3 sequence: CAIGLDGETQYF. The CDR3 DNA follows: TGTGCCATCGGACTAGACGGTGAGACCCAGTACTTC.

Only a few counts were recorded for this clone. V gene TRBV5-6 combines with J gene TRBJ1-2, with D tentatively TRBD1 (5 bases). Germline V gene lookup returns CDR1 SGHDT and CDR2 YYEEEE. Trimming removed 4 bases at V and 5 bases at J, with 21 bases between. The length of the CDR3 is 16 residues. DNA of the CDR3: TGTGCCAGCAGCCCCCTCGCGGTCGCAGGGATATATGGCTACACCTTC. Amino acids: CASSPLAVAGIYGYTF. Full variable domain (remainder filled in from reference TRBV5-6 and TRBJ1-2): DAGVTQSPTHLIKTRGQQVTLRCSPKSGHDTVSWYQQALGQGPQFIFQYYEEEERQRGNFPDRFSGHQFPNYSSELNVNALLLGDSALYLCASSPLAVAGIYGYTFGSGTRLTVV.

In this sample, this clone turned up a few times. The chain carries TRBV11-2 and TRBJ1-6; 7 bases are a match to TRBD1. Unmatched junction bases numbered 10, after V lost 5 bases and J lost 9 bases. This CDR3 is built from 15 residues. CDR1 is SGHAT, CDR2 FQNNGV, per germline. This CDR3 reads CASSPQAGGSSPLHF. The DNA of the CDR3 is TGTGCCAGCAGCCCACAGGCAGGGGGTAGTTCACCCCTCCACTTT.

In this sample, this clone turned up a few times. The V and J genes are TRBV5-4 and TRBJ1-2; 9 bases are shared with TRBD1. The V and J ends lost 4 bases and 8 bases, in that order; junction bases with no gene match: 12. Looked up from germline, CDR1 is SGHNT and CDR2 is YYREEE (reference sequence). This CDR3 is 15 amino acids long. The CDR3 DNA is TGTGCCAGCAGCCGAACGGGACAGGGACGCGGCGGCTACACCTTC. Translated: CASSRTGQGRGGYTF.

The CDR3 loop reads CASSQDWVPSGRETQYF. The CDR3 coding sequence is TGTGCCAGCAGCCAAGATTGGGTGCCTAGCGGAAGAGAGACCCAGTACTTC. V usage is TRBV4-2 and J usage is TRBJ2-5; 7 bases are shared with TRBD2. Germline-derived CDR1 and CDR2 are LGHNA and YNFKEQ. The CDR3 is made up of 17 amino acids. V shed 0 bases and J 4 bases; nucleotides not matched to a gene: 11.

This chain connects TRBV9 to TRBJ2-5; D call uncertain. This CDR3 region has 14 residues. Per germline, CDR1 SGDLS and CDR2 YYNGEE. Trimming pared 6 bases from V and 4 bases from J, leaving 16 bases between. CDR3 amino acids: CASTFSGGPETQYF. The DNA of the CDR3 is TGTGCCAGCACCTTCTCGGGTGGGCCAGAGACCCAGTACTTC.

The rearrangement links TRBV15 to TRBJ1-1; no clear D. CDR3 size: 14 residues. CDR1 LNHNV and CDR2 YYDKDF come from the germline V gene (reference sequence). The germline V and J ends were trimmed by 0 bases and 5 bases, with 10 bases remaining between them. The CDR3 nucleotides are TGTGCCACCAGCAGAGATGAGGGTCGTACTGAAGCTTTCTTT. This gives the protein CATSRDEGRTEAFF.

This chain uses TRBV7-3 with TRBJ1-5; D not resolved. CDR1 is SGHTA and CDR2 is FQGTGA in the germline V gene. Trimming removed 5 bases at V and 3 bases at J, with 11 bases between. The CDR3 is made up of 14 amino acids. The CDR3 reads CASSPRLYNQPQHF. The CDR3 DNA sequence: TGTGCCAGCAGCCCCCGGTTGTACAATCAGCCCCAGCATTTT.

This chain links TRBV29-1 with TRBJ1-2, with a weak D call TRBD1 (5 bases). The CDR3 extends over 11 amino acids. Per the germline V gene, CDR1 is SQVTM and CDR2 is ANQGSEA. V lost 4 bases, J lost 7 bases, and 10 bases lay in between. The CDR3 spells CSVAQGFGYTF. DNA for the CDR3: TGCAGCGTTGCCCAGGGCTTTGGCTACACCTTC.

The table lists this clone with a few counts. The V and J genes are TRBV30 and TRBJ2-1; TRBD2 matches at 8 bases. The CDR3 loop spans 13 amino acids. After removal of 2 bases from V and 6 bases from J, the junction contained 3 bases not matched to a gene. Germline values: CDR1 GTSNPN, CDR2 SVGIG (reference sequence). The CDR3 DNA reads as TGTGCCTGGAGTAATCTAGCGGGCAATGAGCAGTTCTTC. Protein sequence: CAWSNLAGNEQFF.

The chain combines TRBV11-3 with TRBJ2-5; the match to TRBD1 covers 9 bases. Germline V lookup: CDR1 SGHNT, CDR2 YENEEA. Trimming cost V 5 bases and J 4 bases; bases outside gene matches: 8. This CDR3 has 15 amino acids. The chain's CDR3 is CASSRNTGGGETQYF. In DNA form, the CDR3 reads TGTGCCAGCAGCCGCAACACAGGGGGCGGAGAGACCCAGTACTTC.

The CDR3 spells CATSRDTSGGAAYEQYF. The CDR3 coding sequence is TGTGCCACCAGCAGAGATACATCGGGGGGTGCGGCCTACGAGCAGTACTTC. V and J are TRBV15 and TRBJ2-7, with TRBD2 matching 7 bases. Germline V CDR1 and CDR2: LNHNV, YYDKDF (reference sequence). This CDR3 has 17 amino acids. V shed 0 bases and J 2 bases; nucleotides not matched to a gene: 10.

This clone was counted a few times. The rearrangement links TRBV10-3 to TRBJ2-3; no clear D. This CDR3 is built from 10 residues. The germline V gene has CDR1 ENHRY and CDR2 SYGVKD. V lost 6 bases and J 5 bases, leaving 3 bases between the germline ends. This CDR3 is CAIRGDTQYF. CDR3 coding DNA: TGTGCCATCAGGGGAGATACGCAGTATTTT.

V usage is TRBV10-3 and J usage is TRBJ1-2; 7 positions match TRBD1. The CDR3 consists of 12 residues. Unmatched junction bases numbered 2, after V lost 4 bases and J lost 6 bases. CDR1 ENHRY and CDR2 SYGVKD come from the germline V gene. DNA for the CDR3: TGTGCCATCAGTGGGGACAGAGATGGCTACACCTTC. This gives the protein CAISGDRDGYTF.

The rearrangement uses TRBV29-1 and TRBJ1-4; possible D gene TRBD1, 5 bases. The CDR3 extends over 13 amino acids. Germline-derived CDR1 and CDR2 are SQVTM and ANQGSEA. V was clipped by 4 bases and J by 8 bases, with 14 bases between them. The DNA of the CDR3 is TGCAGCGTTGGCCGGGGCGGTGGGGAAAAACTGTTTTTT. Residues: CSVGRGGGEKLFF.

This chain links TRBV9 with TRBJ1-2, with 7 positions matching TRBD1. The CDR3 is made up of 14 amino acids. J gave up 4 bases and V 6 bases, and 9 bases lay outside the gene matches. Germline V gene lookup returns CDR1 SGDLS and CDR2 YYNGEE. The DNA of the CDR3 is TGTGCCAGCACCCGGGGACAGCCGAGCTATGGCTACACCTTC. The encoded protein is CASTRGQPSYGYTF. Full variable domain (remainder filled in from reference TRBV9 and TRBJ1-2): DSGVTQTPKHLITATGQRVTLRCSPRSGDLSVYWYQQSLDQGLQFLIQYYNGEERAKGNILERFSAQQFPDLHSELNLSSLELGDSALYFCASTRGQPSYGYTFGSGTRLTVV.

The CDR3 reads CATSETGLYGYTF. CDR3 DNA: TGTGCCACCAGCGAAACAGGACTCTATGGCTACACCTTC. The chain joins TRBV15 to TRBJ1-2; D is possibly TRBD1 (5 bases). This CDR3 region has 13 residues. V was clipped by 5 bases and J by 4 bases, with 11 bases between them. The germline V gene has CDR1 LNHNV and CDR2 YYDKDF (reference sequence).

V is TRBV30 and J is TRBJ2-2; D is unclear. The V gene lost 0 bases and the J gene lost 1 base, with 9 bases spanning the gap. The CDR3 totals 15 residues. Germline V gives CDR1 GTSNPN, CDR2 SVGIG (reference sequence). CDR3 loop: CAWSVTGWNTGELFF. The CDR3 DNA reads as TGTGCCTGGAGTGTAACGGGTTGGAACACCGGGGAGCTGTTTTTT.

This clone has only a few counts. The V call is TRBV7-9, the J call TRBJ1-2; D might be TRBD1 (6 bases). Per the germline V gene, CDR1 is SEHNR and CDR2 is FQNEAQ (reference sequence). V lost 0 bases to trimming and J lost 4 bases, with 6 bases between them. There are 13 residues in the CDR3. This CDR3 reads CASSLATGYGYTF. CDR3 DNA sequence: TGTGCCAGCAGCTTAGCGACAGGCTATGGCTACACCTTC.